The T cell receptor (beta chain) under discussion was sequenced for a study of blood T cell repertoires in COVID-19. The wider study: The origin of the acute and convalescent COVID-19 samples was the United States, Italy and Spain. The analysed material was cDNA or gDNA that came from T cells, B-cell-depleted T cells, or PBMCs.

Germline V gene lookup returns CDR1 MNHEY and CDR2 SVGEGT. The V end was cut by 4 bases, the J end by 3 bases, with 16 bases between. The CDR3 has 15 amino acids. Per the original methods: Cell counts per sample came from amplifying reference gene primers. Profiled with immunoSEQ multiplex PCR; TCRdb holds only in-frame clones, not every one. D and trimming come from the DNA, and the V and J calls and clone size come from that table. The sample holds 150,000 to 200,000 clones, 87% seen once. In Seattle, patients joined the study during active infection and were tracked longitudinally. Source material: peripheral blood. This TCR was sampled from a woman aged 65 to 85 with COVID-19, enrolled during active disease. The chain employs TRBV6-2 or TRBV6-3 and TRBJ2-7; D is unresolved. The CDR3 nucleotides are TGTGCCAGCAGTTTGGCAGACCCAGGTCACTACGAGCAGTACTTC. This gives the protein CASSLADPGHYEQYF.